The clone carrying this T cell receptor beta chain was seen many times. Its target is not known. CDR3 size: 14 residues. Deletions cut 1 base from V and 0 bases from J, with 7 bases between. Germline V gene sequence: CDR1 DFQATT, CDR2 SNEGSKA (reference sequence). The data stem from a study of CD8+CD57+ T cells in acquired aplastic anemia. Study at large: The average for DNA from sorted CD4+ and CD8+ cells was around 3.5 ug. In CD4+ cells, healthy donors produced an average of approximately 11 million reads.

Notes on the study in general: The same twenty-nine CD8+ CDR3 sequences occurred in patients and in controls. Patients and controls were not found to differ significantly in CD8+ Simpson's diversity.

Profiling of TCR beta VDJ combinations and CDR3 sequences used genomic DNA as template. One entry per CDR3 protein, called by TCRdb with MiXCR from the reads. Among around 230,000 distinct CDR3 sequences listed, over 60% were seen once. The TCR was taken from a human donor in good health. This chain joins TRBV20-1 and TRBJ1-5; D not certain. Sequencing was performed on sorted CD4+, CD8+, or CD8+CD57+ T cells (not recorded which) from PBMCs. The CDR3 DNA sequence: TGCAGTGCTAGAGCAGCCTATAGCAATCAGCCCCAGCATTTT. Translating it yields CSARAAYSNQPQHF.